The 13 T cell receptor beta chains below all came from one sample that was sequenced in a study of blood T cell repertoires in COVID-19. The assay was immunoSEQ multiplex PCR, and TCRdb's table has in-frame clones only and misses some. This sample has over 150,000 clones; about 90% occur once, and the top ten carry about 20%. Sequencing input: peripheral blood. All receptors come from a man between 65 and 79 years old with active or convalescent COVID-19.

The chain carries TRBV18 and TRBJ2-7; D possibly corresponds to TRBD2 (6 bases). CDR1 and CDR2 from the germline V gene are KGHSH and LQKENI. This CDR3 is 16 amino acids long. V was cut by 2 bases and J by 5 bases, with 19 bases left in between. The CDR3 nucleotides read TGTGCCAGCTCACCATCCCTTAGCGGTAGTCCTAACGAGCAGTACTTC. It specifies CASSPSLSGSPNEQYF. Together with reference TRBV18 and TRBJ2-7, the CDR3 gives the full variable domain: NAGVMQNPRHLVRRRGQEARLRCSPMKGHSHVYWYRQLPEEGLKFMVYLQKENIIDESGMPKERFSAEFPKEGPSILRIQQVVRGDSAAYFCASSPSLSGSPNEQYFGPGTRLTVT.

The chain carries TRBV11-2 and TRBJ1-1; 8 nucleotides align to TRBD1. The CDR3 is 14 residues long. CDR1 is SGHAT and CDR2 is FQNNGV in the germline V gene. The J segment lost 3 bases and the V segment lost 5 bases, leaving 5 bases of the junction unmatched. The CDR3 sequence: CASSPLTGDTEAFF. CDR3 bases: TGTGCCAGCAGCCCACTGACAGGGGACACTGAAGCTTTCTTT. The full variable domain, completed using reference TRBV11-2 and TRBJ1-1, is EAGVAQSPRYKIIEKRQSVAFWCNPISGHATLYWYQQILGQGPKLLIQFQNNGVVDDSQLPKDRFSAERLKGVDSTLKIQPAKLEDSAVYLCASSPLTGDTEAFFGQGTRLTVV.

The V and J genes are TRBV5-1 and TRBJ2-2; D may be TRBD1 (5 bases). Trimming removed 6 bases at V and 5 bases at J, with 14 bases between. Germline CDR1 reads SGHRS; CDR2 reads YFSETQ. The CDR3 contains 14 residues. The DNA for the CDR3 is TGCGCCAGCACCTCAGGCGCAGGGACCGGGGAGCTGTTTTTT. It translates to CASTSGAGTGELFF.

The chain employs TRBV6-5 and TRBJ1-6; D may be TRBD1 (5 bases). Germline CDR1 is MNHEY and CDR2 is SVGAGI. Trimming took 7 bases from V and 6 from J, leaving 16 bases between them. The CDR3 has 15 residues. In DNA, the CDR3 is TGTGCCAGCACTATTCCAGGGATAGCTAATTCACCCCTCCACTTT. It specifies CASTIPGIANSPLHF.

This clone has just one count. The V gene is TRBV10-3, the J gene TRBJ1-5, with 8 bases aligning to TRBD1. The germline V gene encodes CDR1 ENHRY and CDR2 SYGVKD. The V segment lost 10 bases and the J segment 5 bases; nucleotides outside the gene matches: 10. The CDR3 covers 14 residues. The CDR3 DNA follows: TGTGCCACCGCCAGGGGGCTTGTGGATCAGCCCCAGCATTTT. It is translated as CATARGLVDQPQHF.

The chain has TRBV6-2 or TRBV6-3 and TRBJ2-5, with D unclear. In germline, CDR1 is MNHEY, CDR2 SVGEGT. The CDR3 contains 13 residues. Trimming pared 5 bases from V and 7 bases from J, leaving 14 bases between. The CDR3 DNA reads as TGTGCCAGCAGTCTCAGCGCCGGAGTGACCCAGTACTTC. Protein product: CASSLSAGVTQYF.

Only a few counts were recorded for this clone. Written as DNA, the CDR3 is TGTGCCAGCAGGAGGGACAGTTTGAGCAATCAGCCCCAGCATTTT. Translating it yields CASRRDSLSNQPQHF. The V call is TRBV6-5, the J call TRBJ1-5; 7 positions agree with TRBD1. This CDR3 has 15 residues. V gave up 6 bases and J gave up 1 base; unmatched junction bases: 6. CDR1 and CDR2 from the germline V gene are MNHEY and SVGAGI.

CDR3 in DNA: TGTGCCAGCAGCCCTCCAGGGGGCGCAAGCGAAGCTTTCTTT. It is translated as CASSPPGGASEAFF. The V and J genes are TRBV9 and TRBJ1-1; 8 positions agree with TRBD1. There are 14 residues in the CDR3. Germline values: CDR1 SGDLS, CDR2 YYNGEE. V lost 4 bases to trimming and J lost 8 bases; unmatched junction nucleotides: 10.

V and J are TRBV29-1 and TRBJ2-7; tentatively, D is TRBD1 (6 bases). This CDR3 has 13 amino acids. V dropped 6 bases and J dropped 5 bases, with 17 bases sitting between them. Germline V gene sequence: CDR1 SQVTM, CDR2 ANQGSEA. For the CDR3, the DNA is TGCAGCGTACAGGGTCGGCTTTTCGACGAGCAGTACTTC. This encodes CSVQGRLFDEQYF.

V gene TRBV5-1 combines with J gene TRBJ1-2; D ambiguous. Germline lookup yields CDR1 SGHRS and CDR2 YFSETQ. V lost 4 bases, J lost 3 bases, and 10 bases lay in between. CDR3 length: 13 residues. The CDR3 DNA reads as TGCGCCAGCAGCCCTATAGTAGACTATGGCTACACCTTC. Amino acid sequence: CASSPIVDYGYTF.

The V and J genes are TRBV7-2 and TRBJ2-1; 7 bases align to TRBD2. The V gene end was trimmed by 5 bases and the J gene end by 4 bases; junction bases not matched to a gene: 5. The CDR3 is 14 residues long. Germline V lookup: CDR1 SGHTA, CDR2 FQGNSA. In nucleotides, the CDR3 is TGTGCCAGCAGCCCTAGCGGACCTTACAATGAGCAGTTCTTC. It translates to CASSPSGPYNEQFF.

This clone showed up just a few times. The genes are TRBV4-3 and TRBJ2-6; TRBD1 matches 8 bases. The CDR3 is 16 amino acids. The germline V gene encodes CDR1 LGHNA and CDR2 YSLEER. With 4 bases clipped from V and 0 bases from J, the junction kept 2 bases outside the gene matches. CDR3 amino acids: CASSRDRNSGANVLTF. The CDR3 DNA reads TGCGCCAGCAGCCGGGACAGGAACTCTGGGGCCAACGTCCTGACTTTC.

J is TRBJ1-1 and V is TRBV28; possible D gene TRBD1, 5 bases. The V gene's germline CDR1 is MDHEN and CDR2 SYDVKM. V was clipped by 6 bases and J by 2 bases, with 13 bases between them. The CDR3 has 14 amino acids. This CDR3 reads CASSPAGRNTEAFF. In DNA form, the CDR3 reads TGTGCCAGCAGCCCCGCGGGGCGAAACACTGAAGCTTTCTTT.